This is a list of T cell receptor beta chains from one sample in a study of T cell responses to AZD1222 COVID-19 vaccine. Sequencing was performed with immunoSEQ multiplex PCR; in TCRdb, only in-frame clones are kept and a portion is missing. The data show 100,000 to 150,000 clones, 91% seen once. This specimen was peripheral blood, taken 28 days after the second AZD1222 dose. The receptor source for this set is an adult who received the AZD1222 COVID-19 vaccine. Each CDR3 is given with its conserved first and last residue.

TRBJ2-6	TRBV11-2	CASSLSGAVGANVLTF
TRBJ1-2	TRBV6-5	CATAFGQGANYGYTF
TRBJ1-5	TRBV28	CASSRGDLDQPQHF
TRBJ2-7	TRBV28	CASSSTYEQYF
TRBJ1-2	TRBV7-2	CASSLGRGTDVSYGYTF
TRBJ2-2	TRBV19	CASSIDVAGGPNTGELFF
TRBJ2-1	TRBV3-1/TRBV3-2	CASSPGLAGVDEQFF
TRBJ2-1	TRBV18	CASSPRTENEQFF
TRBJ1-5	TRBV28	CALGAANQPQHF
TRBJ2-7	TRBV9	CASSGGSVGSLEEQYF
TRBJ2-3	TRBV18	CASSSPSGSPGDTQYF
TRBJ2-7	TRBV2	CASSEGYEQYF
TRBJ1-2	TRBV7-9	CASSLDRGHGYTF
TRBJ1-5	TRBV28	CASSDLRKGEQPQHF
TRBJ2-2	TRBV10-3	CATRDSNTGELFF
TRBJ1-1	TRBV25-1	CASSESISVGEAFF
TRBJ1-2	TRBV4-1	CASSQDRAVLYGYTF
TRBJ1-6	TRBV6-5	CASSLRLHYNSPLHF
TRBJ2-1	TRBV5-1	CASSLQGSSYNEQFF
TRBJ1-2	TRBV25-1	CASSESVARNYGYTF
TRBJ2-2	TRBV6-2/TRBV6-3	CASSYSPDYYTGELFF
TRBJ1-2	TRBV7-9	CASSLAPDRGSGGYTF
TRBJ2-7	TRBV12-3/TRBV12-4	CASSPHTGNEQYF
TRBJ1-1	TRBV13	CASSRNRGLTHEAFF
TRBJ1-6	TRBV7-6	CASSLEVGRSRSPLHF
TRBJ2-7	TRBV19	CASRRANSYEQYF
TRBJ2-6	TRBV3-1/TRBV3-2	CASSQERALGPGANVLTF
TRBJ1-6	TRBV6-6	CASNDRAFGDSPLHF
TRBJ2-1	TRBV19	CASSIAGGLIDEQFF
TRBJ2-1	TRBV9	CASSQRNEQFF
TRBJ1-6	TRBV11-3	CASSLADRANSPLHF
TRBJ2-5	TRBV5-4	CASSLEPGRQETQYF
TRBJ1-2	TRBV30	CAWSVLSRDLLNYGYTF
TRBJ2-7	TRBV7-9	CASSLVQGIDEQYF
TRBJ1-2	TRBV20-1	CSATLWGYTF
TRBJ1-4	TRBV7-9	CASSSDRGNEKLFF
TRBJ1-4	TRBV4-1	CASSQARAPTNEKLFF
TRBJ2-7	TRBV2	CACGEVYEQYF
TRBJ1-1	TRBV18	CASSPVSGVVRTNTEAFF
TRBJ2-2	TRBV11-2	CASSPGLAENTGELFF
TRBJ1-4	TRBV5-1	CASKDRGQVNEKLFF
TRBJ1-1	TRBV11-3	CASSLQDRVWTEAFF
TRBJ1-2	TRBV21-1	CASREGRRPSNYGYTF
TRBJ1-1	TRBV24-1	CATGRDRGSTEAFF
TRBJ1-4	TRBV6-1	CASSEVGEKLFF
TRBJ2-1	TRBV10-3	CATRGAYNEQFF
TRBJ1-3	TRBV29-1	CSVARGPGVTIYF
TRBJ2-1	TRBV5-8	CASSPFRAGSSYNEQFF
TRBJ1-1	TRBV29-1	CSVVKGAVVTEAFF
TRBJ1-2	TRBV18	CASSPPSVNYGYTF
TRBJ1-2	TRBV3-1/TRBV3-2	CASSQVGGGVDGYTF
TRBJ1-6	TRBV3-1/TRBV3-2	CASSQESQYNSPLHF
TRBJ2-7	TRBV5-1	CASRAGDSRLREQYF
TRBJ1-2	TRBV9	CASSPGGGFNYGGYTF
TRBJ2-7	TRBV6-5	CASSYSGGPIDEQYF